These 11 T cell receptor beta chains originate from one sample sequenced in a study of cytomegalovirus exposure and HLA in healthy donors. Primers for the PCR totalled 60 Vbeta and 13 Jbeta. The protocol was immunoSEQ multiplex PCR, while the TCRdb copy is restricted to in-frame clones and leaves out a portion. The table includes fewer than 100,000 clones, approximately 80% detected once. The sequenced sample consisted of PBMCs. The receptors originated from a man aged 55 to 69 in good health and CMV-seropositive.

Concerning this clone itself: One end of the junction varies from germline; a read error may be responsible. CDR3 loop: CASNLLRTSGGDTQYF. The CDR3 DNA sequence: TGTGCCAGCAATTTATTACGGACTAGCGGGGGTGATACGCAGTATTTT. The chain employs TRBV27 and TRBJ2-3; 13 bases align to TRBD2. The length of the CDR3 is 16 residues. Germline V CDR1 and CDR2: MNHEY, SMNVEV (reference sequence).

The CDR3 loop is CASSQVRYEQYF. Here the CDR3 DNA reads TGCGCCAGCAGCCAAGTTCGGTACGAGCAGTACTTC. This chain connects TRBV4-3 to TRBJ2-7, with D hard to call. Per the germline V gene, CDR1 is LGHNA and CDR2 is YSLEER. V gave up 1 base and J gave up 4 bases, with 5 bases separating them. The CDR3 covers 12 residues.

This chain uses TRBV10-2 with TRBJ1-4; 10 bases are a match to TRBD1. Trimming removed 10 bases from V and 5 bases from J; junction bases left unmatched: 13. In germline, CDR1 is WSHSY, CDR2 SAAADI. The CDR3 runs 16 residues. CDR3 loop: CATTPDRGQGNEKLFF. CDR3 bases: TGCGCCACAACCCCCGACAGGGGGCAGGGAAATGAAAAACTGTTTTTT.

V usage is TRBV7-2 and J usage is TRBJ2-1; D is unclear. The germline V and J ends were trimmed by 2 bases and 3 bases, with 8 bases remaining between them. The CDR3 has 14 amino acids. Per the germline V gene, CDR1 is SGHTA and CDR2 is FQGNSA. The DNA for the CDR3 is TGTGCCAGCAGCTTAACTTACCTCTACAATGAGCAGTTCTTC. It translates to CASSLTYLYNEQFF.

CDR3 sequence (DNA): TGTGCCAGCAGTTACCTGGGGGCCTATGGCTACACCTTC. Translated: CASSYLGAYGYTF. The V call is TRBV6-5, the J call TRBJ1-2; perhaps TRBD1 as D (6 bases). V was clipped by 2 bases and J by 4 bases, with 8 bases between them. CDR1 and CDR2 from the germline V gene are MNHEY and SVGAGI. CDR3 length: 13 residues.

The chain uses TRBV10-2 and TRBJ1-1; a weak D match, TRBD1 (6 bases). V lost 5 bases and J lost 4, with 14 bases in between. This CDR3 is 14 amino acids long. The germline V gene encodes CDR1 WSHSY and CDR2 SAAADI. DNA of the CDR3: TGCGCCAGCAGTAACCCCAGGGGTGGCACTGAAGCTTTCTTT. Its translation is CASSNPRGGTEAFF.

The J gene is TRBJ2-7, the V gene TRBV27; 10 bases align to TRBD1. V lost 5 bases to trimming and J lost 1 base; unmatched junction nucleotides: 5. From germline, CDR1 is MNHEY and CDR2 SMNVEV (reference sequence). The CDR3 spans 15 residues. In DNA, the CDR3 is TGTGCCAGCAGTGGGGACAGGGGTTTATCCTACGAGCAGTACTTC. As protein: CASSGDRGLSYEQYF.

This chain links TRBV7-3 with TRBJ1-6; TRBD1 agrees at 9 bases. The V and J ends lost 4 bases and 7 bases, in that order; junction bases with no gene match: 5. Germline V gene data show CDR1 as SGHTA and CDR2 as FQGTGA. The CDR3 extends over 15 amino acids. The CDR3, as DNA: TGTGCCAGCAGCTCGACAGGGGGTGGGAATTCACCCCTCCACTTT. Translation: CASSSTGGGNSPLHF.

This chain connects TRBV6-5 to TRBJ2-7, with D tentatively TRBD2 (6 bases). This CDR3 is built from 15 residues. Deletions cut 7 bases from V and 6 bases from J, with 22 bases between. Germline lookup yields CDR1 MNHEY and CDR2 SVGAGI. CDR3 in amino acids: CASNKVWGDTGEQYF. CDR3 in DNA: TGTGCCAGCAACAAAGTATGGGGGGATACGGGCGAGCAGTACTTC.

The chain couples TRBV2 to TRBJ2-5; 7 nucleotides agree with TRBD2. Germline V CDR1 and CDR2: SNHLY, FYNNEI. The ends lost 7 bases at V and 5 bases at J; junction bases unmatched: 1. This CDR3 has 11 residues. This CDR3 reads CASKGGETQYF. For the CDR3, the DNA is TGTGCCAGCAAGGGAGGGGAGACCCAGTACTTC.

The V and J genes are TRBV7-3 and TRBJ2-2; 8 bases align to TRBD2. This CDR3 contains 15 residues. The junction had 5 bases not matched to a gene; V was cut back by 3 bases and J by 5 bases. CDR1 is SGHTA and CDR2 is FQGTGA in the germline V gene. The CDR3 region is CASSFGGGRTGELFF. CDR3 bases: TGTGCCAGCAGCTTCGGCGGGGGGAGGACCGGGGAGCTGTTTTTT.